This T cell receptor (beta chain) is drawn from a study of response to subunit inactivated influenza vaccine. TCRdb redid the calling of the RT-PCR reads with MiXCR, one entry per CDR3 protein. Counted here are around 540,000 distinct CDR3 sequences, around 11% occurring once; the ten biggest clones make up around 9.6%. V was pared by 5 bases and J by 3 bases, with 4 bases of the junction left unmatched. This CDR3 has 15 amino acids. CDR1 and CDR2 (germline): SGHTA, FQGTGA. The receptor comes from a man between 50 and 59 years old who received an inactivated influenza vaccine. The source material was PBMCs from blood, sampled on the day of vaccination. V is TRBV7-3 and J is TRBJ2-1; the match to TRBD2 covers 10 bases. The DNA for the CDR3 is TGTGCCAGCAGCCCTCTAGCGGGAGACTACAATGAGCAGTTCTTC. It is translated as CASSPLAGDYNEQFF.